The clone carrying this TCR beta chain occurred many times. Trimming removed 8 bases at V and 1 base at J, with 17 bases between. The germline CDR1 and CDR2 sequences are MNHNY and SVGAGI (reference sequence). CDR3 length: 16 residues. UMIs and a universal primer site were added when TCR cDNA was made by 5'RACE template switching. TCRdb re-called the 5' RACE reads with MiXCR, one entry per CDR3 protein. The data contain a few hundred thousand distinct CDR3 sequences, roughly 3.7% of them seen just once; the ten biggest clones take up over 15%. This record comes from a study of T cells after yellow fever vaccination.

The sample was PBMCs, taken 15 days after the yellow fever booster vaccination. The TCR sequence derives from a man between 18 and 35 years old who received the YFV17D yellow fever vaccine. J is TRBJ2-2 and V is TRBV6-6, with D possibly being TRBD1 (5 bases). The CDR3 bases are TGTGCCAGCTCTAAAAGTGGCACAGGGAACACCGGGGAGCTGTTTTTT. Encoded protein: CASSKSGTGNTGELFF.